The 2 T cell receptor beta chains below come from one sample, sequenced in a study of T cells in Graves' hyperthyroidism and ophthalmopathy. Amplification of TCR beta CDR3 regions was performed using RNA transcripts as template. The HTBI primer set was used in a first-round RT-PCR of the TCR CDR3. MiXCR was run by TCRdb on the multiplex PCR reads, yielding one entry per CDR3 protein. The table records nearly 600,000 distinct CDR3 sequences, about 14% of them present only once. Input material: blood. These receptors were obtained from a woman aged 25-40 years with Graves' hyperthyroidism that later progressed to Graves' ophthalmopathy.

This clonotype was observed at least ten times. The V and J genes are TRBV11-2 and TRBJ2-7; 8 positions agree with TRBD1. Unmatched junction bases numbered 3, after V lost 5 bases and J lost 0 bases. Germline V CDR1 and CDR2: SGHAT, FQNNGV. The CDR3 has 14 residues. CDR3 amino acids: CASSRGTGSYEQYF. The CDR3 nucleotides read TGTGCCAGCAGCCGAGGGACAGGCTCCTACGAGCAGTACTTC. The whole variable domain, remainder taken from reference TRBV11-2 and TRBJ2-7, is EAGVAQSPRYKIIEKRQSVAFWCNPISGHATLYWYQQILGQGPKLLIQFQNNGVVDDSQLPKDRFSAERLKGVDSTLKIQPAKLEDSAVYLCASSRGTGSYEQYFGPGTRLTVT.

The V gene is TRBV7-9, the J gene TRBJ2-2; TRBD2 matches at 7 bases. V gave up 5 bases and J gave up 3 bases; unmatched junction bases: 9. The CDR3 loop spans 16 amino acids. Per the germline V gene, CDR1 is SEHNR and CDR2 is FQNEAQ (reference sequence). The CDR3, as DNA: TGTGCCAGCAGCCCTTCCGGGGGGAGAGACACCGGGGAGCTGTTTTTT. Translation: CASSPSGGRDTGELFF.